Detailed here is one T cell receptor beta chain. This clone has only one observation. It lacks a known antigen. Nothing much larger sits one base from this clone, and base qualities are not available. This specimen comes from a study of blood T cell repertoires in COVID-19 (dated by TCRdb to the early 2020s). Regarding the research as a whole: Samples covering the acute and convalescent phases of COVID-19 were provided by collaborators in the United States, Italy and Spain. The prospective study material was composed of cDNA or gDNA derived from T cells, B-cell-depleted T cells, or PBMCs. Subjects who had been exposed to COVID-19, were actively infected with it, or had recovered from it provided the deeply sampled blood TCRbeta repertoires that made up the dataset. The repertoires were released in a freely available public database intended as a resource for research on the immune response to SARS-CoV-2. Samples came from the ongoing ImmuneRACE study (first 160 participants) plus 1,254 subjects from 6 global collaborators. Sample metadata almost always included a de-identified subject ID, COVID-19 status, age in years and sex. Where available, HLA class I and class II types were obtained from metadata supplied by the sample provider rather than from assay-based typing.

Collaborating institutions collected whole blood in K2EDTA tubes following their own protocols. For TCRbeta analysis, collaborator samples were shipped as frozen whole blood, as isolated PBMCs, or as DNA extracted from either sample type. Summary of the overall study and its limitations: The amount of clinical and demographic metadata varied by source and participant and was provided uncurated.

Its CDR3 holds 13 amino acids, cysteine through phenylalanine. Of all the DNA, just the CDR3 is kept, 39 bases in frame from base 1. The V and J ends are trimmed by 3 bases and 11 bases, leaving 14 bases between them. According to the germline V gene, CDR1 reads MDHEN and CDR2 reads SYDVKM. TCRbeta CDR3 regions were amplified from genomic DNA by means of the immunoSEQ Assay, a bias-controlled multiplex PCR. Turning to the authors' computational methods: Within the assay, amplification of reference gene primers was used to estimate how many nucleated cells each sample contained. Sequence reads were collapsed and filtered to measure the absolute abundance of every unique TCRbeta CDR3 rearrangement. For each sample, productive Simpson clonality was calculated as the square root of Simpson's diversity index across productive rearrangements. As stored in TCRdb, this immuneACCESS dataset retains in-frame rearrangements with V and J assigned. A fraction of the clones does not appear; measured against another copy, unresolved V genes explain less than half of the discrepancy, and the remainder lacks a known reason. For V, J and clone size, that table is used; D and trimming come from the DNA. The sample table contains under 150,000 clones; only one count was recorded for approximately 89% of them. Roughly 4.5% of the sample is taken by the ten largest.

In this chain, TRBV28 is recombined with TRBJ2-1; TRBD2 is possibly the D segment (6 matching bases). Source material: peripheral blood. This TCR was sampled from a human donor in a cohort sampled during active COVID-19. CDR3 reads: CASSLQEGGQQFF. In nucleotide form, the sequence is TGTGCCAGCAGTTTGCAGGAGGGAGGTCAGCAGTTCTTC. Where the CDR3 stops, the reference TRBV28 and TRBJ2-1 genes take over; the full variable domain is DVKVTQSSRYLVKRTGEKVFLECVQDMDHENMFWYRQDPGLGLRLIYFSYDVKMKEKGDIPEGYSVSREKKERFSLILESASTNQTSMYLCASSLQEGGQQFFGPGTRLTVL.